The present TCR beta chain was sequenced within a study of memory CD4+ T cells and cytomegalovirus serostatus. The wider study: Of the healthy Belgian adults, nine or ten were CMV seropositive and 20 to 30 seronegative.

The sort gate was single viable CD3+CD4+CD8-CD45RO+ cells for memory CD4+ T cells. Serostatus was set by detecting CMV pp150, pp28, p38, p52 IgG. V was pared by 8 bases and J by 6 bases, with 14 bases between. CDR1 is MNHNY and CDR2 is SVGAGI in the germline V gene (reference sequence). The CDR3 runs to 12 residues. In the study's own analysis: Out-of-frame sequences were removed, leaving about 2.2 million distinct TCRbeta sequences. Clones were sequenced by immunoSEQ multiplex PCR, and TCRdb holds only the in-frame ones, with some missing. V and J calls and clone size are copied from that table; D and trimming were computed from the DNA. The table includes 40,000 to 55,000 clones, about 80% detected once.

The chain couples TRBV6-6 to TRBJ2-7, with D possibly matching TRBD1 (6 bases). The clonotype comes from an adult in good health and CMV-seropositive. Sequenced: memory CD4+ T cells from blood. CDR3 sequence: CASVGQGFEQYF. The CDR3 DNA reads as TGTGCCAGCGTTGGTCAGGGGTTCGAGCAGTACTTC.